A selection of T cell receptor beta chains follows, all from one sample in a study of neoadjuvant nivolumab and ipilimumab in lung cancer. Profiling relied on immunoSEQ multiplex PCR, and the TCRdb table lists in-frame clones only, not all of them. The sample includes about 9,000 clones, 84% of them seen just once. Sequenced material: tumor tissue, taken after neoadjuvant nivolumab, alone or with ipilimumab, at or shortly before surgery. The receptor source for this set is an adult with non-small cell lung cancer. Both conserved end residues are part of each CDR3. Each record gives: J gene, V gene, clone size, D gene, CDR3 protein, CDR3 DNA. A D gene is named only where the DNA matches it firmly. The size field is filled for only some rows; it gives once, few, many or a size class.

j_gene: TRBJ2-7
v_gene: TRBV7-2
abundance: NA
d_gene: NA
CDR3aa: CASSLQGYEQYF
CDR3nt: TGTGCCAGCAGCCTACAGGGTTACGAGCAGTACTTC

j_gene: TRBJ1-2
v_gene: TRBV7-9
abundance: NA
d_gene: NA
CDR3aa: CASSSGHGAGGYTF
CDR3nt: TGTGCCAGCAGCTCGGGACATGGTGCGGGAGGCTACACCTTC

j_gene: TRBJ2-4
v_gene: TRBV5-6
abundance: NA
d_gene: NA
CDR3aa: CASSLNGVAKNIQYF
CDR3nt: TGTGCCAGCAGCTTGAACGGGGTAGCCAAAAACATTCAGTACTTC

j_gene: TRBJ1-5
v_gene: TRBV5-6
abundance: medium-sized
d_gene: NA
CDR3aa: CASSLGTYSNQPQHF
CDR3nt: TGTGCCAGCAGCTTGGGGACATATAGCAATCAGCCCCAGCATTTT

j_gene: TRBJ2-3
v_gene: TRBV5-1
abundance: NA
d_gene: NA
CDR3aa: CASSLGLQGGRDTQYF
CDR3nt: TGCGCCAGCAGCTTGGGATTACAGGGAGGGAGAGATACGCAGTATTTT

j_gene: TRBJ2-1
v_gene: TRBV7-3
abundance: NA
d_gene: TRBD1
CDR3aa: CASSTPDRFNEQFF
CDR3nt: TGTGCCAGCAGCACACCGGACAGGTTCAATGAGCAGTTCTTC

j_gene: TRBJ2-2
v_gene: TRBV18
abundance: NA
d_gene: NA
CDR3aa: CASSPNGRAGELFF
CDR3nt: TGTGCCAGCTCACCAAACGGACGGGCCGGGGAGCTGTTTTTT

j_gene: TRBJ2-6
v_gene: TRBV5-1
abundance: once
d_gene: NA
CDR3aa: CASSRGTVAGANVLTF
CDR3nt: TGCGCCAGCAGTCGCGGGACAGTGGCTGGGGCCAACGTCCTGACTTTC

j_gene: TRBJ1-3
v_gene: TRBV6-5
abundance: once
d_gene: TRBD1
CDR3aa: CASRDRASGNTIYF
CDR3nt: TGTGCCAGCAGGGACAGGGCGTCCGGAAACACCATATATTTT

j_gene: TRBJ1-1
v_gene: TRBV30
abundance: NA
d_gene: NA
CDR3aa: CAWSVTLNTEAFF
CDR3nt: TGTGCCTGGAGTGTAACGCTGAACACTGAAGCTTTCTTT

j_gene: TRBJ1-4
v_gene: TRBV2
abundance: once
d_gene: NA
CDR3aa: CASRTATNEKLFF
CDR3nt: TGTGCCAGCAGGACAGCAACTAATGAAAAACTGTTTTTT

j_gene: TRBJ1-1
v_gene: TRBV19
abundance: NA
d_gene: NA
CDR3aa: CASSDRLNTEAFF
CDR3nt: TGTGCCAGTAGCGACAGGTTGAACACTGAAGCTTTCTTT

j_gene: TRBJ1-5
v_gene: TRBV6-1
abundance: NA
d_gene: TRBD1
CDR3aa: CASRPPGGVLQAQHF
CDR3nt: TGTGCCAGCAGGCCTCCAGGGGGGGTACTCCAGGCCCAGCATTTT

j_gene: TRBJ2-5
v_gene: TRBV29-1
abundance: NA
d_gene: TRBD1
CDR3aa: CSARTGQKTQYF
CDR3nt: TGCAGCGCACGGACAGGACAAAAGACCCAGTACTTC